The 14 T cell receptor beta chains given below trace back to one sample, sequenced in a study of radiotherapy plus CTLA-4 blockade in lung cancer. This table comes from immunoSEQ multiplex PCR, and its TCRdb copy is limited to in-frame clones, with some not included. This sample has approximately 40,000 clones, with about 86% found just once. Sequences were derived from peripheral blood, sampled from a patient treated with radiotherapy plus ipilimumab. The receptors were gathered from a human donor with non-small cell lung cancer whose response to radiotherapy plus ipilimumab could not be evaluated.

The chain joins TRBV6-1 to TRBJ2-3; tentative D call: TRBD1 (5 bases). The CDR3 spans 15 residues. Between the trimmed V and J ends, which lost 4 bases and 4 bases, there was a span of 15 bases. The germline CDR1 and CDR2 sequences are MNHNS and SASEGT. The CDR3 DNA sequence: TGTGCCAGCAGTGCAGGCCTGCAGGGCGCAGATACGCAGTATTTT. Translating gives CASSAGLQGADTQYF.

J is TRBJ2-3 and V is TRBV10-3; TRBD2 aligns across 8 bases. This CDR3 comprises 16 residues. Germline V gene data show CDR1 as ENHRY and CDR2 as SYGVKD. Losses at the gene ends were 4 bases for V and 4 bases for J; bases not matched to a gene: 10. The CDR3 DNA follows: TGTGCCATCAGTGGGAGGCCAGCGGGAGAGGCAGATACGCAGTATTTT. Protein: CAISGRPAGEADTQYF.

This clone came up once. V usage is TRBV7-2 and J usage is TRBJ1-4, with D maybe TRBD1 (6 bases). Germline V CDR1 and CDR2: SGHTA, FQGNSA. The CDR3 totals 15 residues. V was shortened by 5 bases and J by 7 bases, with 17 bases between the two germline ends. This CDR3 is CASSTGTLGSEKLFF. The CDR3 DNA follows: TGTGCCAGCAGCACCGGGACACTCGGCAGTGAAAAACTGTTTTTT.

V usage is TRBV7-2 and J usage is TRBJ2-1; 9 bases line up with TRBD2. The CDR3 consists of 14 residues. J gave up 14 bases and V 5 bases, and 13 bases lay outside the gene matches. Per germline, CDR1 SGHTA and CDR2 FQGNSA. The CDR3 coding sequence is TGTGCCAGCAGCCCTTGGGGGCCGAGCGGGGGGAAGTTCTTC. It is translated as CASSPWGPSGGKFF.

The rearrangement joins TRBV5-5 to TRBJ1-1; a weak D match, TRBD1 (5 bases). The V and J ends lost 8 bases and 3 bases respectively, with 17 bases between them. The CDR3 totals 14 residues. Germline-derived CDR1 and CDR2 are SGHKS and YYEKEE (reference sequence). The CDR3 reads CASYHPGVHTEAFF. The CDR3 DNA follows: TGTGCCAGTTACCACCCGGGGGTTCACACTGAAGCTTTCTTT. Together with reference TRBV5-5 and TRBJ1-1, the CDR3 gives the full variable domain: DAGVTQSPTHLIKTRGQQVTLRCSPISGHKSVSWYQQVLGQGPQFIFQYYEKEERGRGNFPDRFSARQFPNYSSELNVNALLLGDSALYLCASYHPGVHTEAFFGQGTRLTVV.

This clone showed up just a few times. This chain connects TRBV2 to TRBJ1-1; D is undetermined. Trimming stripped 6 bases from V and 6 bases from J, with 2 bases between. The germline V gene has CDR1 SNHLY and CDR2 FYNNEI. The CDR3 is made up of 9 amino acids. The CDR3 region has the DNA TGTGCCAGCAGCGCTGAAGCTTTCTTT. Translation gives CASSAEAFF.

The chain links TRBV21-1 to TRBJ2-7; the DNA was not compared with TRBD2, the D call given in the table. TRBV21-1 is recorded as a pseudogene. The CDR3 has 15 residues. The CDR3 DNA is TGTGCCAGCGATGCGACTAGCGGGAGGTCTGGGGAGCAGTACTTC. This translates into CASDATSGRSGEQYF.

V gene TRBV7-9 combines with J gene TRBJ2-2, with a possible D match to TRBD1 (5 bases). V was pared by 2 bases and J by 4 bases, with 14 bases between. Germline CDR1 and CDR2: SEHNR and FQNEAQ (reference sequence). The length of the CDR3 is 16 residues. For the CDR3, the DNA is TGTGCCAGCAGCTTACAGGGTTCGACGGGCACCGGGGAGCTGTTTTTT. This translates into CASSLQGSTGTGELFF.

The chain uses TRBV9 and TRBJ1-5; a possible D gene is TRBD1 (6 bases). The germline V gene has CDR1 SGDLS and CDR2 YYNGEE. The length of the CDR3 is 15 residues. V was clipped by 3 bases and J by 7 bases, with 17 bases between them. CDR3 DNA: TGTGCCAGCAGCGCCTCCGGACGTAGGGGGCAGCCCCAGCATTTT. Protein product: CASSASGRRGQPQHF.

This clone was seen only once. This rearrangement joins TRBV18 to TRBJ1-2; D might be TRBD1 (5 bases). CDR3 length equals 15 residues. V was shortened by 3 bases and J by 4 bases, with 15 bases between the two germline ends. The germline V gene has CDR1 KGHSH and CDR2 LQKENI. Written as DNA, the CDR3 is TGTGCCAGCTCACCCGATAAAGGGGTAATCTATGGCTACACCTTC. Its protein is CASSPDKGVIYGYTF. Full variable domain (outside the CDR3, taken from reference TRBV18 and TRBJ1-2): NAGVMQNPRHLVRRRGQEARLRCSPMKGHSHVYWYRQLPEEGLKFMVYLQKENIIDESGMPKERFSAEFPKEGPSILRIQQVVRGDSAAYFCASSPDKGVIYGYTFGSGTRLTVV.

The V and J genes are TRBV2 and TRBJ2-1; 11 bases are a match to TRBD2. The CDR3 loop spans 16 amino acids. Germline values: CDR1 SNHLY, CDR2 FYNNEI. With V trimmed by 7 bases and J by 4 bases, 9 bases remained unmatched. The CDR3: CASTNLIAGGYNEQFF. CDR3 nucleotides: TGTGCCAGCACTAACCTGATAGCGGGGGGGTACAATGAGCAGTTCTTC.

This clone occurred once. The chain links TRBV27 to TRBJ2-7; 7 bases agree with TRBD1. Trimming cost V 6 bases and J 0 bases; bases outside gene matches: 5. This CDR3 has 14 amino acids. Germline assignment: CDR1 MNHEY and CDR2 SMNVEV (reference sequence). The CDR3 DNA follows: TGTGCCAGCAGGTGGGACAGTATCTCCTACGAGCAGTACTTC. Encoded protein: CASRWDSISYEQYF.

The chain combines TRBV6-1 with TRBJ1-2, with 7 bases lining up with TRBD1. V gave up 7 bases and J gave up 5 bases; unmatched junction bases: 10. The CDR3 runs 14 residues. Germline V lookup: CDR1 MNHNS, CDR2 SASEGT. CDR3 in DNA: TGTGCCAGCACTACAGGGGTCTCTCTGTATGGCTACACCTTC. Translating gives CASTTGVSLYGYTF.

The V call is TRBV4-1, the J call TRBJ2-1, with D perhaps TRBD2 (6 bases). V gave up 1 base and J gave up 3 bases, with 13 bases separating them. Germline lookup yields CDR1 MGHRA and CDR2 YSYEKL. This CDR3 spans 16 amino acids. DNA of the CDR3: TGCGCCAGCAGCCAAGGGAGCGGAGGGTTCTACAATGAGCAGTTCTTC. It encodes CASSQGSGGFYNEQFF.